Presented here are 24 T cell receptor beta chains from one specimen sequenced in a study of blood T cell repertoires in COVID-19. Libraries were prepared by immunoSEQ multiplex PCR; TCRdb keeps only in-frame clonotypes and omits some of them. The profile covers approximately 360,000 clones, with 90% appearing a single time and 6.5% taken by the ten largest. The sequenced sample consisted of peripheral blood. Receptors were obtained from a man aged 18 to 30 with active or convalescent COVID-19.

The chain joins TRBV7-9 to TRBJ1-1; D may be TRBD1 (5 bases). V lost 5 bases and J 1 base, leaving 8 bases between the germline ends. The CDR3 consists of 13 residues. Germline assignment: CDR1 SEHNR and CDR2 FQNEAQ (reference sequence). Here the CDR3 reads CASSLQGNTEAFF. CDR3 DNA: TGTGCCAGCAGCCTCCAGGGGAACACTGAAGCTTTCTTT.

The genes are TRBV12-3 or TRBV12-4 and TRBJ1-1; D may be TRBD1 (6 bases). The length of the CDR3 is 11 residues. Trimming took off 6 bases at V and 7 bases at J, with 9 bases between the two ends. The CDR3 region has the DNA TGTGCCAGCAGACAGGACAGTGAAGCTTTCTTT. This codes for CASRQDSEAFF.

This chain joins TRBV4-2 and TRBJ1-2; D remains ambiguous. The CDR3 has 17 amino acids. Germline V gene sequence: CDR1 LGHNA, CDR2 YNFKEQ. Between the trimmed V and J ends, which lost 0 bases and 4 bases, there was a span of 18 bases. CDR3 bases: TGTGCCAGCAGCCAAGAAGCCCCCCCGGGATTCATCTATGGCTACACCTTC. This gives the protein CASSQEAPPGFIYGYTF.

This chain connects TRBV11-2 to TRBJ1-1; D call uncertain. From germline, CDR1 is SGHAT and CDR2 FQNNGV. With 2 bases removed from V and 0 bases from J, the gap between germline ends came to 7 bases. The CDR3 is 14 amino acids. The CDR3 region is CASSLISVNTEAFF. The DNA for the CDR3 is TGTGCCAGCAGCTTAATATCGGTGAACACTGAAGCTTTCTTT.

The V gene is TRBV25-1, the J gene TRBJ1-3; D possibly corresponds to TRBD1 (6 bases). Germline V gives CDR1 MGHDK, CDR2 SYGVNS. The CDR3 loop spans 14 amino acids. The germline V and J ends were trimmed by 6 bases and 0 bases, with 9 bases remaining between them. The CDR3 reads CASRDSYSGNTIYF. As DNA, the CDR3 is TGTGCCAGCAGGGACAGTTACTCTGGAAACACCATATATTTT.

The chain has TRBV4-3 and TRBJ1-2; D is ambiguous. Trimming left V 1 base short and J 0 bases short, with 15 bases between. This CDR3 contains 17 residues. Germline loops: CDR1 LGHNA, CDR2 YSLEER. In DNA form, the CDR3 reads TGCGCCAGCAGCCAAGCCTGGACGGGGTTGTCTAACTATGGCTACACCTTC. This translates into CASSQAWTGLSNYGYTF.

The rearrangement uses TRBV7-8 and TRBJ1-2; 8 nucleotides align to TRBD1. The CDR3 consists of 15 residues. V lost 5 bases and J lost 6; bases outside the gene matches: 11. Germline CDR1 is SGHVS and CDR2 is FQNEAQ. Here the CDR3 DNA reads TGTGCCAGCAGCCTAACCAGGGGGCCTGTAAATGGCTACACCTTC. Residues: CASSLTRGPVNGYTF.

The chain employs TRBV5-1 and TRBJ2-3, with D possibly matching TRBD2 (7 bases). The CDR3 has 16 residues. Trimming removed 3 bases from V and 5 bases from J, with 19 bases in between. Germline V gene data show CDR1 as SGHRS and CDR2 as YFSETQ. CDR3: CASSSNRGGAGDTQYF. The CDR3 coding sequence is TGCGCCAGCAGCTCGAATCGTGGGGGGGCCGGAGATACGCAGTATTTT.

This sequence joins TRBV21-1 and TRBJ2-7; no DNA check was done on the table's D call, TRBD1. TRBV21-1 is designated a pseudogene. This CDR3 contains 19 residues. In DNA form, the CDR3 reads TGTGCCAGCAGCAAGGACGGACAGGGGGGAGGCGGGAGATACTACGAGCAGTACTTC. Residues: CASSKDGQGGGGRYYEQYF.

The chain recombines TRBV27 with TRBJ1-5, with TRBD1 as a possible D gene (6 bases). The germline V and J ends were trimmed by 5 bases and 4 bases, with 18 bases remaining between them. This CDR3 region has 16 residues. Per germline, CDR1 MNHEY and CDR2 SMNVEV (reference sequence). In nucleotides, the CDR3 is TGTGCCAGCAGTCCACTTGGACAGTTTCGAAATCAGCCCCAGCATTTT. It encodes CASSPLGQFRNQPQHF.

The V call is TRBV19, the J call TRBJ2-5; 8 bases agree with TRBD2. CDR1 LNHDA and CDR2 SQIVND come from the germline V gene (reference sequence). The junction had 8 bases not matched to a gene; V was cut back by 5 bases and J by 9 bases. This CDR3 is 13 amino acids long. The CDR3 region is CASSPGTSSSQYF. For the CDR3, the DNA is TGTGCCAGTAGTCCCGGGACTAGTAGTTCCCAGTACTTC. The complete variable domain, with remaining parts taken from reference TRBV19 and TRBJ2-5, reads DGGITQSPKYLFRKEGQNVTLSCEQNLNHDAMYWYRQDPGQGLRLIYYSQIVNDFQKGDIAEGYSVSREKKESFPLTVTSAQKNPTAFYLCASSPGTSSSQYFGPGTRLLVL.

J is TRBJ2-3 and V is TRBV7-9, with a possible D match to TRBD1 (5 bases). Per the germline V gene, CDR1 is SEHNR and CDR2 is FQNEAQ (reference sequence). The CDR3 spans 16 residues. The V end was cut by 7 bases, the J end by 0 bases, with 17 bases between. Here the CDR3 DNA reads TGTGCCAGCATCGCCTCGGGCAGGGAAAGCACAGATACGCAGTATTTT. This encodes CASIASGRESTDTQYF.

Only a few counts were recorded for this clone. The chain joins TRBV4-3 to TRBJ1-4, with unresolved D. The CDR3 extends over 16 amino acids. The germline V and J ends were trimmed by 0 bases and 4 bases, with 12 bases remaining between them. Germline CDR1 LGHNA, CDR2 YSLEER. The CDR3 nucleotides are TGCGCCAGCAGCCAAGAGCGCACTGGTTTTAATGAAAAACTGTTTTTT. Its translation: CASSQERTGFNEKLFF.

V and J are TRBV28 and TRBJ1-2, with 7 bases that match TRBD1. CDR1 MDHEN and CDR2 SYDVKM come from the germline V gene. The V and J ends lost 6 bases and 1 base, in that order; junction bases with no gene match: 5. CDR3 length: 14 residues. CDR3 bases: TGTGCCAGCAGCGCCGGGACAGATAACTATGGCTACACCTTC. Translation: CASSAGTDNYGYTF.

The V gene is TRBV4-1, the J gene TRBJ2-1; 7 bases match TRBD1. V trimming: 4 bases; J trimming: 5 bases; junction bases outside the gene matches: 5. In germline, CDR1 is MGHRA, CDR2 YSYEKL. This CDR3 contains 14 residues. This chain's CDR3 is CASSLRDSNNEQFF. CDR3 coding DNA: TGCGCCAGCAGCCTCCGGGACAGTAACAATGAGCAGTTCTTC.

This chain connects TRBV4-1 to TRBJ2-3, with 12 bases that match TRBD2. After removal of 1 base from V and 7 bases from J, the junction contained 3 bases not matched to a gene. This CDR3 is built from 15 residues. CDR1 is MGHRA and CDR2 is YSYEKL in the germline V gene. For the CDR3, the DNA is TGCGCCAGCAGCCAAGTCCTAGCGGGGGGGTATACGCAGTATTTT. Translating gives CASSQVLAGGYTQYF.

The gene calls are TRBV19 and TRBJ1-5; D might be TRBD1 (6 bases). Trimming took off 3 bases at V and 0 bases at J, with 12 bases between the two ends. This CDR3 comprises 16 residues. CDR1 is LNHDA and CDR2 is SQIVND in the germline V gene (reference sequence). The DNA of the CDR3 is TGTGCCAGTAGTATCACAGGGTTGATTAGCAATCAGCCCCAGCATTTT. Its protein is CASSITGLISNQPQHF.

The V gene is TRBV27, the J gene TRBJ2-1; TRBD2 matches 16 bases. The CDR3 is made up of 19 amino acids. Trimming cost V 5 bases and J 3 bases; bases outside gene matches: 10. Germline lookup yields CDR1 MNHEY and CDR2 SMNVEV (reference sequence). The CDR3 is CASSPSGTSGRAGYNEQFF. The CDR3 nucleotides are TGTGCCAGCAGTCCCTCCGGGACTAGCGGGAGGGCCGGCTACAATGAGCAGTTCTTC.

This chain links TRBV6-5 with TRBJ2-3; 8 bases map to TRBD1. Losses at the gene ends were 6 bases for V and 6 bases for J; bases not matched to a gene: 11. Germline-derived CDR1 and CDR2 are MNHEY and SVGAGI. The CDR3 contains 15 residues. The DNA of the CDR3 is TGTGCCAGCAGCGTTAACGGACAGGGTATGGATACGCAGTATTTT. Protein: CASSVNGQGMDTQYF.

V gene TRBV27 combines with J gene TRBJ2-3; no clear D. Trimming left V 4 bases short and J 2 bases short, with 4 bases between. Germline V gene data show CDR1 as MNHEY and CDR2 as SMNVEV (reference sequence). The CDR3 totals 12 residues. The CDR3 DNA reads TGTGCCAGCAGTTCCCACACAGATACGCAGTATTTT. Translated, it gives CASSSHTDTQYF.

A few counts support this clone. The chain couples TRBV5-6 to TRBJ1-5, with 7 bases lining up with TRBD1. The germline gives CDR1 SGHDT, CDR2 YYEEEE. V lost 0 bases to trimming and J lost 1 base; unmatched junction nucleotides: 1. The CDR3 runs 15 residues. This CDR3 is CASSLGQGSNQPQHF. The CDR3 DNA follows: TGTGCCAGCAGCTTGGGACAGGGAAGCAATCAGCCCCAGCATTTT.

The chain is built from TRBV7-8 and TRBJ1-4, with D hard to call. This CDR3 has 13 amino acids. Germline V CDR1 and CDR2: SGHVS, FQNEAQ. V lost 1 base and J 6 bases, leaving 6 bases between the germline ends. The CDR3 DNA follows: TGTGCCAGCAGCTTAGTATCAGATGAAAAACTGTTTTTT. It specifies CASSLVSDEKLFF.

V gene TRBV28 combines with J gene TRBJ1-1, with D possibly TRBD1 on 6 matching bases. CDR3 length: 14 residues. Germline V gene data show CDR1 as MDHEN and CDR2 as SYDVKM. The V end was cut by 6 bases, the J end by 1 base, with 12 bases between. CDR3 sequence (DNA): TGTGCCAGCAGCTATACAGGGAGGAACACTGAAGCTTTCTTT. Translation: CASSYTGRNTEAFF.

This rearrangement joins TRBV10-3 to TRBJ1-4; no clear D. The ends were cut back, 3 bases at V and 1 base at J, with 9 bases in the middle. Germline-derived CDR1 and CDR2 are ENHRY and SYGVKD. This CDR3 is built from 15 residues. The CDR3 reads CAISEEGGTNEKLFF. The CDR3 nucleotides are TGTGCCATCAGTGAAGAAGGAGGAACTAATGAAAAACTGTTTTTT.